These 20 T cell receptor beta chains were sequenced from one sample in a study of T cells after yellow fever vaccination. TCRdb reprocessed the 5' RACE reads via MiXCR and lists one record per CDR3 protein. The sample carries hundreds of thousands of distinct CDR3 sequences, about a sixth recorded once. The source material was PBMCs, sampled 5 to 6 days after the first yellow fever vaccination. Receptor source: a man between 18 and 29 years old who received the YFV17D yellow fever vaccine.

This clonotype was seen a handful of times. The chain is built from TRBV9 and TRBJ2-3, with a possible D match to TRBD2 (6 bases). V was trimmed by 0 bases and J by 2 bases, leaving 10 bases between them. This CDR3 has 15 amino acids. The germline V gene encodes CDR1 SGDLS and CDR2 YYNGEE. The CDR3 nucleotides are TGTGCCAGCAGCGTAGGGGGGGACCCCACAGATACGCAGTATTTT. It yields the protein CASSVGGDPTDTQYF.

The chain is built from TRBV5-1 and TRBJ1-1; a weak D match, TRBD1 (6 bases). V lost 3 bases, J lost 4 bases, and 16 bases lay in between. CDR3 length equals 15 residues. The germline CDR1 and CDR2 sequences are SGHRS and YFSETQ. The CDR3 loop reads CASSSQGNEGTEAFF. Written as DNA, the CDR3 is TGCGCCAGCAGCTCCCAGGGGAATGAGGGCACTGAAGCTTTCTTT.

In its sample, this clonotype was seen a few times. The chain couples TRBV7-6 to TRBJ1-3; no clear D. The CDR3 sequence is 17 residues long. Germline-derived CDR1 and CDR2 are SGHVS and FNYEAQ. V was clipped by 0 bases and J by 0 bases, with 12 bases between them. The CDR3 reads CASSLALGETSGNTIYF. The CDR3 region has the DNA TGTGCCAGCAGCTTAGCACTCGGGGAAACCTCTGGAAACACCATATATTTT.

Comments on this clonotype: Given a much more abundant clone one base away, this may be a read error. This sequence joins TRBV2 and TRBJ2-7; no definite D call. The germline gives CDR1 SNHLY, CDR2 FYNNEI. The CDR3 extends over 13 amino acids. DNA for the CDR3: TGTACCAGCAGTGAAACACCAACCTACGAGCAGTACGTC. As protein: CTSSETPTYEQYV.

This clonotype was seen a handful of times. The rearrangement links TRBV5-1 to TRBJ2-3; tentatively, D is TRBD2 (6 bases). Germline assignment: CDR1 SGHRS and CDR2 YFSETQ. This CDR3 is 16 amino acids long. V dropped 4 bases and J dropped 2 bases, with 17 bases sitting between them. The CDR3 sequence is CASSARSAGNTDTQYF. CDR3 nucleotides: TGCGCCAGCAGCGCTCGCTCAGCGGGTAACACAGATACGCAGTATTTT.

The rearrangement links TRBV18 to TRBJ2-7, with D uncertain. The germline gives CDR1 KGHSH, CDR2 LQKENI. V was clipped by 6 bases and J by 0 bases, with 12 bases between them. The CDR3 length is 14 residues. The CDR3 nucleotides read TGTGCCAGCTCGCCCGGGTCCAGCTCCTACGAGCAGTACGTC. Its translation is CASSPGSSSYEQYV.

V and J are TRBV18 and TRBJ1-5, with TRBD1 as a possible D gene (5 bases). The CDR3 extends over 14 amino acids. The germline V gene encodes CDR1 KGHSH and CDR2 LQKENI. V was shortened by 4 bases and J by 5 bases, with 12 bases between the two germline ends. In nucleotides, the CDR3 is TGTGCCAGCTCACAGTCGAGGGGAGATCAGCCCCAGCATTTT. It encodes CASSQSRGDQPQHF.

The chain couples TRBV12-3 or TRBV12-4 to TRBJ2-7; no reliable D call. The CDR3 is 14 residues long. V dropped 1 base and J dropped 6 bases, with 13 bases sitting between them. CDR3 sequence (DNA): TGTGCCAGCAGTTTAGTTCCTCTAAGCTTCGAGCAGTACTTC. It specifies CASSLVPLSFEQYF.

This clonotype occurred many times. CDR3 nucleotides: TGTGCCAGCAGCCACTCCCGGACAGGGCGGCCTGAAGCTTTCTTT. Encoded protein: CASSHSRTGRPEAFF. V is TRBV7-2 and J is TRBJ1-1; 8 bases agree with TRBD1. The V gene end was trimmed by 5 bases and the J gene end by 6 bases; junction bases not matched to a gene: 11. Germline-derived CDR1 and CDR2 are SGHTA and FQGNSA. The CDR3 runs 15 residues.

The V gene is TRBV4-1, the J gene TRBJ2-3; TRBD1 might be the D (5 bases). The CDR3 is 14 residues long. Trimming shortened V by 1 base and J by 5 bases, and 10 bases separated the two germline ends. The germline V gene has CDR1 MGHRA and CDR2 YSYEKL. The CDR3 is CASSQVGPGDTQYF. The CDR3 coding sequence is TGCGCCAGCAGCCAAGTGGGGCCCGGAGATACGCAGTATTTT.

This chain uses TRBV6-5 with TRBJ1-1, with D perhaps matching TRBD1 (6 bases). The CDR3 loop spans 15 amino acids. V lost 4 bases, J lost 5 bases, and 17 bases lay in between. Germline V CDR1 and CDR2: MNHEY, SVGAGI. Written as DNA, the CDR3 is TGTGCCAGCAGTTCTAATCAGGGGCGGTGGACTGAAGCTTTCTTT. It specifies CASSSNQGRWTEAFF.

This clonotype was recorded a few times. This chain links TRBV6-1 with TRBJ1-1, with 7 nucleotides matching TRBD1. This CDR3 is 13 amino acids long. With 6 bases clipped from V and 7 bases from J, the junction kept 8 bases outside the gene matches. The V gene's germline CDR1 is MNHNS and CDR2 SASEGT. CDR3 DNA: TGTGCCAGCAGCCCCTCGACAGGGCTTGAAGCTTTCTTT. Translated, it gives CASSPSTGLEAFF.

The chain carries TRBV18 and TRBJ2-1, with no clear D. V was trimmed by 4 bases and J by 7 bases, leaving 11 bases between them. The CDR3 is 13 amino acids. CDR1 is KGHSH and CDR2 is LQKENI in the germline V gene. Written as DNA, the CDR3 is TGTGCCAGCTCACATGAGCTGGGTAATGAGCAGTTCTTC. Translated, it gives CASSHELGNEQFF.

This clonotype appeared a few times. V and J are TRBV19 and TRBJ1-2; TRBD1 aligns across 8 bases. Germline CDR1 and CDR2: LNHDA and SQIVND (reference sequence). CDR3 length: 13 amino acids. Unmatched junction bases numbered 4, after V lost 5 bases and J lost 5 bases. The CDR3 sequence: CASSGTGTYGYTF. The DNA for the CDR3 is TGTGCCAGTAGTGGGACAGGTACTTATGGCTACACCTTC.

The chain joins TRBV5-5 to TRBJ2-3, with TRBD2 identical over 10 bases. J was trimmed by 4 bases and V by 2 bases; bases with no gene match: 7. The CDR3 runs 16 residues. Germline-derived CDR1 and CDR2 are SGHKS and YYEKEE (reference sequence). DNA for the CDR3: TGTGCCAGCAGCTTCTTTCTAGCGGGGGCCTCAGATACGCAGTATTTT. Amino acid sequence: CASSFFLAGASDTQYF.

The chain has TRBV20-1 and TRBJ2-3; the match to TRBD2 covers 8 bases. The germline V gene has CDR1 DFQATT and CDR2 SNEGSKA (reference sequence). The junction had 4 bases not matched to a gene; V was cut back by 3 bases and J by 5 bases. This CDR3 has 13 residues. The CDR3 DNA follows: TGCAGTGCTAGCGGGGGGGCCCAAGATACGCAGTATTTT. This sequence encodes CSASGGAQDTQYF.

The chain combines TRBV9 with TRBJ2-4; weak D call: TRBD1 (6 bases). In germline, CDR1 is SGDLS, CDR2 YYNGEE. V was cut by 4 bases and J by 0 bases, with 17 bases left in between. The CDR3 loop spans 17 amino acids. The CDR3 coding sequence is TGTGCCAGCAGCCTATCGACAGGAGATGTAGCCAAAAACATTCAGTACTTC. It yields the protein CASSLSTGDVAKNIQYF.

The rearrangement uses TRBV12-3 or TRBV12-4 and TRBJ2-2, with a tentative D call TRBD2 (6 bases). Trimming left V 6 bases short and J 9 bases short, with 20 bases between. This CDR3 has 15 residues. Written as DNA, the CDR3 is TGTGCCAGCAGCCCATCGGGAGTTGTAGGCCGGGAGCTGTTTTTT. This sequence encodes CASSPSGVVGRELFF.

This clonotype appeared many times. V is TRBV5-5 and J is TRBJ2-2; D is possibly TRBD1 (6 bases). This CDR3 comprises 15 residues. The V gene lost 0 bases and the J gene lost 6 bases, with 12 bases spanning the gap. The germline V gene has CDR1 SGHKS and CDR2 YYEKEE (reference sequence). Written as DNA, the CDR3 is TGTGCCAGCAGCTTGGCTCCGGCAGGGGCCGGGGAGCTGTTTTTT. Translation gives CASSLAPAGAGELFF.

The chain employs TRBV7-6 and TRBJ2-7, with 7 bases fitting TRBD2. Trimming removed 3 bases from V and 6 bases from J; junction bases left unmatched: 8. In germline, CDR1 is SGHVS, CDR2 FNYEAQ. The CDR3 extends over 14 amino acids. The CDR3 DNA reads as TGTGCCAGCAGCTTTGGGCGGGCTAGCGGCGAGCAGTACTTC. It encodes CASSFGRASGEQYF. Using reference TRBV7-6 and TRBJ2-7 for the parts outside the CDR3, the full variable domain is GAGVSQSPRYKVTKRGQDVALRCDPISGHVSLYWYRQALGQGPEFLTYFNYEAQQDKSGLPNDRFSAERPEGSISTLTIQRTEQRDSAMYRCASSFGRASGEQYFGPGTRLTVT.